The 19 T cell receptor beta chains in this list originate from one sample, sequenced in a study of blood T cell repertoires in COVID-19. Libraries were prepared by immunoSEQ multiplex PCR; TCRdb keeps only in-frame clonotypes and omits some of them. This sample has more than 400,000 clones, with roughly 88% found just once. The sequencing sample was made of PBMCs or T cells enriched from blood (not recorded which). These TCRs come from a man aged 18-30 years who had recovered from COVID-19.

This chain joins TRBV27 and TRBJ2-7; 7 positions match TRBD2. Germline V gives CDR1 MNHEY, CDR2 SMNVEV (reference sequence). V shed 4 bases, J shed 2 bases, and the junction held 5 bases outside the gene matches. This CDR3 region has 14 residues. The CDR3 DNA is TGTGCCAGCAGTTCTACTAGCGACGCCTACGAGCAGTACTTC. Its protein is CASSSTSDAYEQYF.

The J gene is TRBJ2-7, the V gene TRBV14, with unresolved D. From germline, CDR1 is SGHDN and CDR2 FVKESK. Trimming removed 1 base from V and 4 bases from J, with 8 bases in between. CDR3 length: 13 residues. CDR3 residues: CASSQVNGYEQYF. The CDR3 DNA reads as TGTGCCAGCAGCCAAGTTAACGGGTACGAGCAGTACTTC.

V is TRBV5-1 and J is TRBJ2-7, with D possibly being TRBD1 (5 bases). This CDR3 has 13 residues. Trimming removed 1 base from V and 7 bases from J, with 12 bases in between. CDR1 is SGHRS and CDR2 is YFSETQ in the germline V gene. CDR3 DNA: TGCGCCAGCAGCTTGTCAGGGCTTGGGGAGCAGTACTTC. It yields the protein CASSLSGLGEQYF.

The chain has TRBV6-4 and TRBJ2-1; 7 bases align to TRBD1. V was pared by 0 bases and J by 5 bases, with 4 bases of the junction left unmatched. Germline V gene lookup returns CDR1 MRHNA and CDR2 SNTAGT. This CDR3 spans 15 amino acids. The DNA of the CDR3 is TGTGCCAGCAGTGACTCGAGGGGGCCCCACAATGAGCAGTTCTTC. This translates into CASSDSRGPHNEQFF.

The rearrangement links TRBV7-5 to TRBJ2-7; no DNA check was done on the table's D call, TRBD1. TRBV7-5 is a pseudogene segment. The CDR3 has 14 residues. The CDR3 DNA reads TGTGTCAGAAGCTTGGGCAGCCCGGCCTACGAGCAGTACTTC. This gives the protein CVRSLGSPAYEQYF.

This clone was observed a single time. The chain's CDR3 is CASSRSGSGNTIYF. In nucleotides, the CDR3 is TGTGCCAGCAGCAGGTCGGGCTCTGGAAACACCATATATTTT. V gene TRBV14 combines with J gene TRBJ1-3; D is unresolved. Germline assignment: CDR1 SGHDN and CDR2 FVKESK. The CDR3 has 14 residues. V lost 5 bases and J lost 0, with 8 bases in between. Full variable domain (missing parts from reference TRBV14 and TRBJ1-3): EAGVTQFPSHSVIEKGQTVTLRCDPISGHDNLYWYRRVMGKEIKFLLHFVKESKQDESGMPNNRFLAERTGGTYSTLKVQPAELEDSGVYFCASSRSGSGNTIYFGEGSWLTVV.

This clone was detected only once. The chain has TRBV28 and TRBJ2-7, with 7 nucleotides matching TRBD1. The CDR3 totals 14 residues. With V trimmed by 9 bases and J by 6 bases, 14 bases remained unmatched. Germline V gene sequence: CDR1 MDHEN, CDR2 SYDVKM. The CDR3 bases are TGTGCCAGTCGGACCCCGGGACAGAAGTCCGAGCAGTACTTC. Protein product: CASRTPGQKSEQYF.

V usage is TRBV18 and J usage is TRBJ2-1; possible D gene TRBD1, 5 bases. Trimming stripped 4 bases from V and 2 bases from J, with 15 bases between. This CDR3 comprises 16 residues. Germline lookup yields CDR1 KGHSH and CDR2 LQKENI. The CDR3: CASSLTPPGTYNEQFF. In nucleotides, the CDR3 is TGTGCCAGCTCACTGACTCCGCCAGGGACCTACAATGAGCAGTTCTTC.

The J gene is TRBJ2-5, the V gene TRBV19; 8 bases are shared with TRBD1. Germline V lookup: CDR1 LNHDA, CDR2 SQIVND (reference sequence). After removal of 1 base from V and 1 base from J, the junction contained 5 bases not matched to a gene. This CDR3 is 16 amino acids long. The CDR3 spells CASSIVPGQGQETQYF. The CDR3 DNA reads TGTGCCAGTAGTATAGTCCCAGGACAGGGCCAAGAGACCCAGTACTTC.

The chain carries TRBV3-1 (or the pseudogene TRBV3-2) and TRBJ2-5; D possibly corresponds to TRBD1 (6 bases). The CDR3 extends over 16 amino acids. Germline V gene sequence: CDR1 LGHDT, CDR2 YNNKEL (reference sequence). Trimming pared 0 bases from V and 4 bases from J, leaving 15 bases between. The CDR3 region is CASSQDGGQPRETQYF. The CDR3 DNA reads as TGTGCCAGCAGCCAAGATGGGGGACAACCCCGAGAGACCCAGTACTTC.

The rearrangement links TRBV14 to TRBJ2-7, with 10 bases identical to TRBD2. Germline V gene sequence: CDR1 SGHDN, CDR2 FVKESK. The V gene end was trimmed by 1 base and the J gene end by 5 bases; junction bases not matched to a gene: 5. This CDR3 spans 15 amino acids. CDR3 bases: TGTGCCAGCAGCCAAGGTACTAGCGGGATGGACGAGCAGTACTTC. Translating it yields CASSQGTSGMDEQYF.

The V and J genes are TRBV5-1 and TRBJ1-5; no clear D gene. This CDR3 has 10 amino acids. Trimming left V 7 bases short and J 6 bases short, with 5 bases between. The germline gives CDR1 SGHRS, CDR2 YFSETQ. The CDR3: CASHGQPQHF. Written as DNA, the CDR3 is TGCGCCAGCCACGGTCAGCCCCAGCATTTT.

The chain employs TRBV2 and TRBJ1-1; D possibly corresponds to TRBD1 (5 bases). This CDR3 contains 14 residues. Germline-derived CDR1 and CDR2 are SNHLY and FYNNEI. V lost 7 bases, J lost 3 bases, and 15 bases lay in between. The CDR3 DNA reads as TGTGCCAGCAAGGGGAATCAGACATACACTGAAGCTTTCTTT. Protein product: CASKGNQTYTEAFF.

This clone was counted a single time. The chain combines TRBV18 with TRBJ1-6, with TRBD1 matching over 8 bases. J lost 0 bases, V lost 3 bases, and 13 bases had no gene match. The germline CDR1 and CDR2 sequences are KGHSH and LQKENI. This CDR3 spans 20 amino acids. CDR3 residues: CASSPGQARRTSSYNSPLHF. The CDR3 nucleotides are TGTGCCAGCTCACCGGGACAGGCTAGGCGTACCAGCTCCTATAATTCACCCCTCCACTTT. The entire variable domain, with the rest obtained from reference TRBV18 and TRBJ1-6, is as follows: NAGVMQNPRHLVRRRGQEARLRCSPMKGHSHVYWYRQLPEEGLKFMVYLQKENIIDESGMPKERFSAEFPKEGPSILRIQQVVRGDSAAYFCASSPGQARRTSSYNSPLHFGNGTRLTVT.

The CDR3 spells CASSLTGGTYEQYF. In DNA form, the CDR3 reads TGTGCCAGCAGCTTGACAGGGGGCACCTACGAGCAGTACTTC. This chain uses TRBV7-8 with TRBJ2-7, with 10 bases matching TRBD1. Germline-derived CDR1 and CDR2 are SGHVS and FQNEAQ. This CDR3 spans 14 amino acids. The V gene end was trimmed by 3 bases and the J gene end by 2 bases; junction bases not matched to a gene: 1.

The CDR3 protein is CASSELGGNGYTF. The CDR3 region has the DNA TGTGCCAGCAGTGAACTAGGTGGAAATGGCTACACCTTC. The chain joins TRBV6-1 to TRBJ1-2; D call uncertain. Germline CDR1 is MNHNS and CDR2 is SASEGT. This CDR3 is 13 amino acids long. The V gene lost 2 bases and the J gene lost 6 bases, with 10 bases spanning the gap.

CDR3 nucleotide sequence: TGTGCCAGCAGTTTGACCCGACAGAATAAAAACTATGGCTACACCTTC. The encoded protein is CASSLTRQNKNYGYTF. V gene TRBV27 combines with J gene TRBJ1-2, with a weak D call TRBD1 (5 bases). V lost 3 bases to trimming and J lost 2 bases, with 16 bases between them. This CDR3 is built from 16 residues. The germline V gene encodes CDR1 MNHEY and CDR2 SMNVEV (reference sequence).

The gene calls are TRBV2 and TRBJ1-6; no clear D. CDR1 SNHLY and CDR2 FYNNEI come from the germline V gene. The CDR3 is 13 amino acids. The ends were cut back, 8 bases at V and 8 bases at J, with 13 bases in the middle. The CDR3 sequence is CASQPGNHSPLHF. The CDR3 DNA is TGTGCCAGCCAGCCGGGGAACCATTCACCCCTCCACTTT.

The chain combines TRBV19 with TRBJ1-2; D possibly corresponds to TRBD1 (6 bases). Deletions cut 7 bases from V and 2 bases from J, with 14 bases between. CDR1 and CDR2 from the germline V gene are LNHDA and SQIVND (reference sequence). The CDR3 is 14 residues long. The CDR3 DNA is TGTGCCAGTACTTGGGACACCGCGAACTATGGCTACACCTTC. This sequence encodes CASTWDTANYGYTF. Using reference TRBV19 and TRBJ1-2 for the parts outside the CDR3, the full variable domain is DGGITQSPKYLFRKEGQNVTLSCEQNLNHDAMYWYRQDPGQGLRLIYYSQIVNDFQKGDIAEGYSVSREKKESFPLTVTSAQKNPTAFYLCASTWDTANYGYTFGSGTRLTVV.